The rows below give T cell receptor beta chains drawn from one sample of a study of OX40 agonist ivuxolimab in advanced cancers. TCRdb's copy holds only in-frame clones and misses some; the assay was immunoSEQ multiplex PCR. The repertoire holds about 65,000 clones, over 85% seen once, with more than 1% in the top ten. Specimen: CD4+ or CD8+ T cells sorted from blood, collected in a trial of the OX40 agonist ivuxolimab. These receptors were obtained from an adult with an advanced solid tumor such as melanoma, head and neck, liver or kidney cancer. Both conserved end residues are part of each CDR3. Each record gives: clone size, V gene, D gene, J gene, CDR3 DNA, CDR3 protein. The D gene is left open where the match is weak. Size tells how often a clone was seen (once, few, many) or the class of an expanded clone, and some rows leave it out.

size: NA; V: TRBV12-5; D: TRBD1; J: TRBJ2-7; DNA: TGTGCTAGTGGCCGACAGGGGGCAAGGTACGAGCAGTACTTC; CDR3: CASGRQGARYEQYF
size: NA; V: TRBV2; D: NA; J: TRBJ2-6; DNA: TGTGCCAGCAGTGGGGGGCGCTTTGGGGCCAACGTCCTGACTTTC; CDR3: CASSGGRFGANVLTF
size: NA; V: TRBV7-9; D: NA; J: TRBJ2-3; DNA: TGTGCCAGCAGCTTAGGTGCCAGGGGGGCCATCACAGATACGCAGTATTTT; CDR3: CASSLGARGAITDTQYF
size: NA; V: TRBV7-2; D: NA; J: TRBJ1-1; DNA: TGTGCCAGCAGCTTAGGGAACACTGGGACTGAAGCTTTCTTT; CDR3: CASSLGNTGTEAFF
size: NA; V: TRBV7-2; D: TRBD2; J: TRBJ2-2; DNA: TGTGCCAGCAGCTTGGGACTAGCGGGGGCCGCGGGTACCGGGGAGCTGTTTTTT; CDR3: CASSLGLAGAAGTGELFF
size: NA; V: TRBV27; D: NA; J: TRBJ1-5; DNA: TGTGCCAGCGGCGGACGCAGTAGCAATCAGCCCCAGCATTTT; CDR3: CASGGRSSNQPQHF
size: NA; V: TRBV7-8; D: TRBD1; J: TRBJ1-6; DNA: TGTGCCAGCAGCTTAGACAGGGGAGGGTATAATTCACCCCTCCACTTT; CDR3: CASSLDRGGYNSPLHF
size: NA; V: TRBV5-4; D: NA; J: TRBJ1-2; DNA: TGTGCCAGCAGCAGCCCAACAGGGAAGTATGGCTACACCTTC; CDR3: CASSSPTGKYGYTF
size: NA; V: TRBV2; D: NA; J: TRBJ1-6; DNA: TGTGCCAGCTGTGAGGGTAATTTTCGTTCACCCCTCCACTTT; CDR3: CASCEGNFRSPLHF
size: NA; V: TRBV5-4; D: NA; J: TRBJ2-5; DNA: TGTGCCAGCAGCTTGAGGAAGGCGGGGGCTCAGACCCAGTACTTC; CDR3: CASSLRKAGAQTQYF
size: NA; V: TRBV27; D: TRBD1; J: TRBJ2-3; DNA: TGTGCCAGCAGTTTTTATCTCCGGACAGGGGGCGTTAAAACAGATACGCAGTATTTT; CDR3: CASSFYLRTGGVKTDTQYF
size: NA; V: TRBV27; D: TRBD1; J: TRBJ1-3; DNA: TGTGCCAGCACCATGACAGGGAGGGGTGGAAACACCATATATTTT; CDR3: CASTMTGRGGNTIYF
size: NA; V: TRBV10-2; D: TRBD2; J: TRBJ2-1; DNA: TGCGCCAGCAGCAAATCACCCAGCGGCGGGGGGGCCGGCAATGAGCAGTTCTTC; CDR3: CASSKSPSGGGAGNEQFF
size: NA; V: TRBV6-6; D: NA; J: TRBJ1-5; DNA: TGTGCCAGCAGTTACTCGGGGGGGCTCGGAAATCAGCCCCAGCATTTT; CDR3: CASSYSGGLGNQPQHF
size: NA; V: TRBV7-2; D: NA; J: TRBJ2-5; DNA: TGTGCCAGCAGCTCATCGTTGGAGACCCAGTACTTC; CDR3: CASSSSLETQYF
size: NA; V: TRBV5-1; D: NA; J: TRBJ2-1; DNA: TGCGCCAGCAGCTTGGGGGGATCCTACAATGAGCAGTTCTTC; CDR3: CASSLGGSYNEQFF
size: NA; V: TRBV5-6; D: TRBD1; J: TRBJ1-2; DNA: TGTGCCAGCAGCCCCAGGGGGGGCTATGGCTACACCTTC; CDR3: CASSPRGGYGYTF
size: once; V: TRBV6-1; D: TRBD1; J: TRBJ2-2; DNA: TGTGCCAGCAGTATCGAGGGGGCAGGCACCGGGGAGCTGTTTTTT; CDR3: CASSIEGAGTGELFF